These 16 T cell receptor beta chains were sequenced from one sample in a study of T-cell reconstitution after alpha-beta-depleted transplantation in children. Unique molecular identifiers were incorporated into the prepared TCRbeta library. A single record per CDR3 protein comes from TCRdb applying MiXCR to the PCR reads. This sample has hundreds of thousands of distinct CDR3 sequences, with under 15% found just once. Sample: PBMCs, taken before TCRalphabeta/CD19-depleted stem cell transplant. The receptors shown here come from a girl aged 2-10 years with congenital amegakaryocytic thrombocytopenia, due to receive a stem cell transplant.

This clonotype was found a few times. This chain joins TRBV12-3 or TRBV12-4 and TRBJ2-3; weak D call: TRBD1 (5 bases). This CDR3 spans 13 amino acids. The germline V and J ends were trimmed by 6 bases and 4 bases, with 11 bases remaining between them. Here the CDR3 reads CASSAGIPDTQYF. In DNA, the CDR3 is TGTGCCAGCAGCGCAGGGATACCAGATACGCAGTATTTT.

V gene TRBV20-1 combines with J gene TRBJ2-1; TRBD2 matches at 9 bases. The V and J ends lost 0 bases and 7 bases, in that order; junction bases with no gene match: 7. Germline CDR1 reads DFQATT; CDR2 reads SNEGSKA (reference sequence). CDR3 length: 15 amino acids. The CDR3 DNA reads as TGCAGTGCTAGAGAAGGCCTAGCGGGACCTAATGAGCAGTTCTTC. Its translation: CSAREGLAGPNEQFF.

The V and J genes are TRBV20-1 and TRBJ1-4; D is possibly TRBD1 (6 bases). V lost 5 bases to trimming and J lost 8 bases, with 15 bases between them. The CDR3 runs to 13 residues. Germline values: CDR1 DFQATT, CDR2 SNEGSKA (reference sequence). This CDR3 reads CSAVQGGIEKLFF. DNA of the CDR3: TGCAGTGCTGTACAGGGCGGTATCGAAAAACTGTTTTTT.

This clonotype was counted ten times or more. CDR3 nucleotide sequence: TGTGCCAGCAGCACTACCGGGGGAGTCTACGAGCAGTACTTC. Protein: CASSTTGGVYEQYF. The V call is TRBV7-9, the J call TRBJ2-7; a possible D gene is TRBD2 (6 bases). V lost 5 bases and J lost 3, with 14 bases in between. The germline gives CDR1 SEHNR, CDR2 FQNEAQ (reference sequence). This CDR3 spans 14 amino acids.

This clonotype has a count of ten or more. The V call is TRBV5-1, the J call TRBJ2-2, with TRBD2 matching over 7 bases. The V and J ends lost 1 base and 3 bases, in that order; junction bases with no gene match: 9. The CDR3 has 17 amino acids. Germline assignment: CDR1 SGHRS and CDR2 YFSETQ. For the CDR3, the DNA is TGCGCCAGCAGCTTGTGGTCTGCTAGCGGAGACACCGGGGAGCTGTTTTTT. Amino acid sequence: CASSLWSASGDTGELFF.

The J gene is TRBJ2-1, the V gene TRBV12-3 or TRBV12-4; D perhaps matches TRBD1 (6 bases). The CDR3 runs to 12 residues. The ends were cut back, 6 bases at V and 8 bases at J, with 11 bases in the middle. The CDR3 loop is CASRRQVDEQFF. DNA of the CDR3: TGTGCCAGCAGGAGACAGGTCGATGAGCAGTTCTTC.

The table lists this clonotype with many counts. The chain combines TRBV12-3 or TRBV12-4 with TRBJ2-1, with D hard to call. The ends were cut back, 6 bases at V and 2 bases at J, with 8 bases in the middle. The CDR3 has 13 amino acids. The CDR3 reads CASRSEAYNEQFF. The CDR3 nucleotides are TGTGCCAGCAGAAGTGAAGCCTACAATGAGCAGTTCTTC.

This clonotype was found many times. The chain has TRBV5-5 and TRBJ2-1; D remains ambiguous. Germline V gene data show CDR1 as SGHKS and CDR2 as YYEKEE (reference sequence). The CDR3 consists of 14 residues. The ends were cut back, 7 bases at V and 0 bases at J, with 11 bases in the middle. The CDR3 loop is CASDESSSYNEQFF. The CDR3, as DNA: TGTGCCAGCGATGAGTCGAGCTCCTACAATGAGCAGTTCTTC.

In this sample, this clonotype turned up a few times. The rearrangement joins TRBV5-1 to TRBJ2-7, with 13 bases matching TRBD2. This CDR3 spans 15 amino acids. V gave up 3 bases and J gave up 3 bases; unmatched junction bases: 3. Germline lookup yields CDR1 SGHRS and CDR2 YFSETQ. For the CDR3, the DNA is TGCGCCAGCAGCTGGACTAGCGGGAGTATCTACGAGCAGTACTTC. Translation gives CASSWTSGSIYEQYF.

This clonotype was observed at least ten times. The V gene is TRBV25-1, the J gene TRBJ2-3; 14 nucleotides agree with TRBD2. The V and J ends lost 3 bases and 6 bases, in that order; junction bases with no gene match: 5. This CDR3 region has 16 residues. From germline, CDR1 is MGHDK and CDR2 SYGVNS. Written as DNA, the CDR3 is TGTGCCAGCAGTGATCCGGGACTAGCGGGAGTGGATACGCAGTATTTT. Translation gives CASSDPGLAGVDTQYF. The full variable domain, rest sourced from reference TRBV25-1 and TRBJ2-3, is EADIYQTPRYLVIGTGKKITLECSQTMGHDKMYWYQQDPGMELHLIHYSYGVNSTEKGDLSSESTVSRIRTEHFPLTLESARPSHTSQYLCASSDPGLAGVDTQYFGPGTRLTVL.

This clonotype was seen many times. The chain employs TRBV10-3 and TRBJ2-1; 11 bases agree with TRBD2. Germline trimming cut 1 base from V and 5 bases from J; bases unmatched to any gene: 4. The CDR3 contains 16 residues. Germline CDR1 ENHRY, CDR2 SYGVKD. CDR3 loop: CAISEWLAGGDNEQFF. In DNA, the CDR3 is TGTGCCATCAGTGAGTGGCTAGCGGGAGGCGACAATGAGCAGTTCTTC.

There are a few counts of this clonotype. The rearrangement uses TRBV28 and TRBJ2-3; 11 bases are shared with TRBD1. This CDR3 spans 16 amino acids. V shed 8 bases, J shed 6 bases, and the junction held 13 bases outside the gene matches. Germline V gene data show CDR1 as MDHEN and CDR2 as SYDVKM. The CDR3 sequence is CASGPFGTGGVDTQYF. CDR3 nucleotides: TGTGCCAGCGGGCCGTTCGGGACAGGGGGTGTTGATACGCAGTATTTT.

The sample holds a few counts of this clonotype. V usage is TRBV15 and J usage is TRBJ2-7, with D hard to call. CDR3 length: 14 amino acids. Germline V gives CDR1 LNHNV, CDR2 YYDKDF (reference sequence). V was clipped by 0 bases and J by 6 bases, with 12 bases between them. CDR3 nucleotides: TGTGCCACCAGCAGAGATACCCTTACGAGCGAGCAGTACTTC. Residues: CATSRDTLTSEQYF.

This clonotype was observed at least ten times. V is TRBV6-5 and J is TRBJ2-1; D possibly corresponds to TRBD1 (5 bases). The CDR3 has 16 residues. Germline assignment: CDR1 MNHEY and CDR2 SVGAGI. The V gene lost 2 bases and the J gene lost 1 base, with 12 bases spanning the gap. The CDR3 sequence is CASSYLAGLSYNEQFF. DNA of the CDR3: TGTGCCAGCAGTTACCTGGCAGGGTTGTCCTACAATGAGCAGTTCTTC.

This clonotype was seen at least ten times. The rearrangement joins TRBV5-1 to TRBJ1-1; D is uncertain. V dropped 0 bases and J dropped 4 bases, with 13 bases sitting between them. This CDR3 spans 15 amino acids. The germline gives CDR1 SGHRS, CDR2 YFSETQ. CDR3 sequence: CASSLASGRTTEAFF. The CDR3 DNA reads TGCGCCAGCAGCTTGGCTAGTGGGAGAACCACTGAAGCTTTCTTT.

The J gene is TRBJ2-7, the V gene TRBV5-1; either TRBD1 or TRBD2 may supply D (5 bases each). From germline, CDR1 is SGHRS and CDR2 YFSETQ. V was trimmed by 0 bases and J by 3 bases, leaving 13 bases between them. The CDR3 spans 15 residues. CDR3 sequence reads: CASSLVMGERYEQYF. In DNA, the CDR3 is TGCGCCAGCAGCTTGGTTATGGGGGAGCGCTACGAGCAGTACTTC.